The subject of this entry is one T cell receptor (beta chain). Its antigen is not identified. With V trimmed by 4 bases and J by 4 bases, 2 bases remained unmatched. The CDR3 sequence is 14 residues long. Germline loops: CDR1 MGHRA, CDR2 YSYEKL. The sample is drawn from a study of cytomegalovirus exposure and HLA in healthy donors. General study points: A later examination showed that TCR association rates differed by HLA locus, with DRB1 most and HLA-C fewest. The authors assumed roughly uniform sequencing depth across donors for presence/absence analyses. Investigators reported over 150 TCR beta chains as tied to cytomegalovirus.

Researchers ran the PCR with 60 Vbeta and 13 Jbeta primers. The data were produced by immunoSEQ multiplex PCR, yet TCRdb's version contains in-frame clones alone and is incomplete. The sample totals 65,000 to 95,000 clones; its top ten clones hold approximately 1.4%. This TCR was recovered from a woman aged 60 to 75 in good health and CMV-seronegative. V gene TRBV4-1 combines with J gene TRBJ1-5, with 9 bases fitting TRBD1. Sequenced: PBMCs. The CDR3 protein is CASSPGQGNQPQHF. In DNA, the CDR3 is TGCGCCAGCAGCCCAGGACAGGGGAATCAGCCCCAGCATTTT.